Detailed here is one T cell receptor beta chain. In the authors' workflow: Amplified reference gene primers provided the basis for estimating nucleated cell counts. The repertoire was sequenced with immunoSEQ multiplex PCR; TCRdb's copy has only in-frame clones and lacks some. D and trimming were read from the DNA, whereas the V and J calls and clone size are those reported in that table. This table has under 200,000 clones, about 85% appearing once. CDR1 is SQVTM, CDR2 ANQGSEA, per germline. V lost 3 bases and J lost 5, with 17 bases in between. This CDR3 is built from 15 residues. This specimen comes from a study of blood T cell repertoires in COVID-19. At the level of the study: PBMCs, B-cell-depleted T cells, or T cells were the source of the cDNA or gDNA that made up the material.

Sequencing was done on a sample of peripheral blood. The chain uses TRBV29-1 and TRBJ2-1; TRBD2 might be the D (5 bases). This receptor was taken from a man in his fifties or sixties with active or convalescent COVID-19. The CDR3 region is CSVDVGSGLDNEQFF. CDR3 DNA sequence: TGCAGCGTTGATGTGGGTTCTGGACTTGACAATGAGCAGTTCTTC.